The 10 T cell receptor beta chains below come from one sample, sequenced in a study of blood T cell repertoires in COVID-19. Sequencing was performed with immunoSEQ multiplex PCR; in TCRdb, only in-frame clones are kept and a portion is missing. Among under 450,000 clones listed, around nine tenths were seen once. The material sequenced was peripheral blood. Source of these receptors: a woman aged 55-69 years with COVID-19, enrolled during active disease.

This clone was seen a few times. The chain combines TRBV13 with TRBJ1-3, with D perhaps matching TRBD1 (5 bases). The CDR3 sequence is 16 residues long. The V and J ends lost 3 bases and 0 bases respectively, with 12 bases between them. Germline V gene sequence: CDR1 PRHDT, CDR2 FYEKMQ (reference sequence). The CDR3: CASSLWTPNSGNTIYF. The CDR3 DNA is TGTGCCAGCAGCTTGTGGACACCCAACTCTGGAAACACCATATATTTT.

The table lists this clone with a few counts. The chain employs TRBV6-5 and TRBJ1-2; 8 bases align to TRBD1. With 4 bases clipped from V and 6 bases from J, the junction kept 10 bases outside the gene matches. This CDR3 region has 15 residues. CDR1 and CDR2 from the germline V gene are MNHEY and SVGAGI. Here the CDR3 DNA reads TGTGCCAGCAGTTCAGGGGGCGCAGGGGAGAATGGCTACACCTTC. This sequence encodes CASSSGGAGENGYTF.

The CDR3 loop reads CASSYGTGGGYTF. The CDR3 DNA reads TGTGCCAGCAGCTATGGGACAGGGGGTGGCTACACCTTC. The chain recombines TRBV5-5 with TRBJ1-2, with TRBD1 matching over 11 bases. The trim removed 3 bases at V and 7 bases at J, leaving 2 bases unmatched. Germline assignment: CDR1 SGHKS and CDR2 YYEKEE (reference sequence). The CDR3 runs to 13 residues.

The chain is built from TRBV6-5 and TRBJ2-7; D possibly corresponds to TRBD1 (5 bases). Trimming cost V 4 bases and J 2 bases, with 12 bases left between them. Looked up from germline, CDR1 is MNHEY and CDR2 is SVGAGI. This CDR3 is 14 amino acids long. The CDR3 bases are TGTGCCAGCAGTTCTAACAGGCCGCCCTACGAGCAGTACTTC. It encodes CASSSNRPPYEQYF.

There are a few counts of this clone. Here the CDR3 DNA reads TGTGCCAGTAGTCCGGGACTACCTAACACCGGGGAGCTGTTTTTT. Translated, it gives CASSPGLPNTGELFF. V is TRBV19 and J is TRBJ2-2; 7 nucleotides agree with TRBD2. CDR1 and CDR2 from the germline V gene are LNHDA and SQIVND (reference sequence). Trimming removed 5 bases from V and 2 bases from J; junction bases left unmatched: 5. The CDR3 is made up of 15 amino acids.

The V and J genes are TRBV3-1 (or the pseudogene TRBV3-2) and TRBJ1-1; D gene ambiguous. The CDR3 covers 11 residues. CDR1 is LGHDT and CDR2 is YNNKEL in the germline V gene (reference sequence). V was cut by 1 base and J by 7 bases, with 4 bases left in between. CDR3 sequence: CASSQGGEAFF. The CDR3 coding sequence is TGTGCCAGCAGCCAAGGAGGTGAAGCTTTCTTT.

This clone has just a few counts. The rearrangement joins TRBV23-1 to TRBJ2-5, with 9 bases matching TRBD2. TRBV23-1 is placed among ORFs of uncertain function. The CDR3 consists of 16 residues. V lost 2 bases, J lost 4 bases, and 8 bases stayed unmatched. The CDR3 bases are TGCGCCAGCAGTCAAGGAGCGGGGGGCTGGCGAGAGACCCAGTACTTC. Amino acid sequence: CASSQGAGGWRETQYF.

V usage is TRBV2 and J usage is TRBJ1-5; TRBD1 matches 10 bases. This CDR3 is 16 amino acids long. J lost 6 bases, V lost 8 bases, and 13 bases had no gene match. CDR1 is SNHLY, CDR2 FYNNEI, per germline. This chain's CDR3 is CASQTRDRGWGQPQHF. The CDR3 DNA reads TGTGCCAGCCAGACTCGGGACAGGGGTTGGGGTCAGCCCCAGCATTTT.

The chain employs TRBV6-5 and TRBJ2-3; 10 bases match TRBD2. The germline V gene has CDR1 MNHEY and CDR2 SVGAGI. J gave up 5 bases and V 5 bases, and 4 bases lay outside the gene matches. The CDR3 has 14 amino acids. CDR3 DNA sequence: TGTGCCAGCAGTCCGCGGACTAGCGGAGATACGCAGTATTTT. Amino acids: CASSPRTSGDTQYF.

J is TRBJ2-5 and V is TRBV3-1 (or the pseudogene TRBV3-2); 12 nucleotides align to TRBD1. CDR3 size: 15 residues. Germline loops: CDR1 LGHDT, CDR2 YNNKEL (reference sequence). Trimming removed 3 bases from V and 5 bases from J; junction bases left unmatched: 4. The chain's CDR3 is CASSQGQGAQETQYF. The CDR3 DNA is TGTGCCAGCAGCCAGGGACAGGGGGCACAGGAGACCCAGTACTTC.